Shown below are 5 T cell receptor beta chains from a single sample sequenced in a study of cytomegalovirus exposure and HLA in healthy donors. Vbeta (60) and Jbeta (13) primers were used in the PCR. Data came from immunoSEQ multiplex PCR; TCRdb stores just in-frame clones and leaves some out. The sample has fewer than 200,000 clones; over 60% are singletons. Sequencing input: PBMCs. The receptors originated from a girl aged 10 to 17 in good health and CMV-seronegative.

The rearrangement joins TRBV10-3 to TRBJ1-4, with D possibly being TRBD1 (6 bases). The CDR3 is 13 amino acids. Trimming took 11 bases from V and 7 from J, leaving 17 bases between them. Germline assignment: CDR1 ENHRY and CDR2 SYGVKD. CDR3 residues: CAVTGGLGEKLFF. The CDR3 nucleotides read TGTGCCGTCACGGGGGGGCTTGGTGAAAAACTGTTTTTT.

This clone came up a few times. The V and J genes are TRBV6-1 and TRBJ1-1; the D is unclear. This CDR3 has 15 residues. The V and J ends lost 6 bases and 1 base respectively, with 15 bases between them. The germline V gene encodes CDR1 MNHNS and CDR2 SASEGT. CDR3 DNA sequence: TGTGCCAGCAGGGAGGGAGTATATCCGAACACTGAAGCTTTCTTT. Protein sequence: CASREGVYPNTEAFF.

This rearrangement joins TRBV5-1 to TRBJ2-2; D possibly corresponds to TRBD2 (6 bases). The CDR3 runs 14 residues. Trimming removed 3 bases at V and 3 bases at J, with 9 bases between. Germline CDR1 is SGHRS and CDR2 is YFSETQ. The CDR3 loop is CASSSGGDTGELFF. CDR3 coding DNA: TGCGCCAGCAGCTCGGGCGGGGACACCGGGGAGCTGTTTTTT.

The V gene is TRBV27, the J gene TRBJ2-7; D gene uncertain. Germline V gene data show CDR1 as MNHEY and CDR2 as SMNVEV (reference sequence). V lost 6 bases and J lost 3, with 9 bases in between. The CDR3 has 12 amino acids. The CDR3 here is CASSDGVYEQYF. CDR3 coding DNA: TGTGCCAGCAGCGACGGAGTCTACGAGCAGTACTTC.

The chain joins TRBV16 to TRBJ2-7; 9 bases are a match to TRBD1. Per the germline V gene, CDR1 is KGHSY and CDR2 is FQNENV. J gave up 2 bases and V 4 bases, and 0 bases lay outside the gene matches. This CDR3 contains 13 residues. The CDR3 DNA follows: TGTGCCAGCAGCCGACAGGGGGCCTACGAGCAGTACTTC. Amino acid sequence: CASSRQGAYEQYF.